This T cell receptor (beta chain) was obtained from a study of blood T cell repertoires in COVID-19. Germline CDR1 and CDR2: SGHAT and FQDESV (reference sequence). The CDR3 is 15 residues long. After removal of 1 base from V and 7 bases from J, the junction contained 5 bases not matched to a gene. The protocol was immunoSEQ multiplex PCR, while the TCRdb copy is restricted to in-frame clones and leaves out a portion. The sample contains 200,000 or so clones, about 90% of which appear only once. The chain has TRBV11-1 and TRBJ2-2; 8 bases align to TRBD1. This receptor was taken from a woman between 18 and 30 years old who had recovered from COVID-19. Material for sequencing was PBMCs or T cells enriched from blood (not recorded which). The CDR3 nucleotides are TGTGCCAGCAGCTTAGGGACAGGGATTAACGGGGAGCTGTTTTTT. Translation gives CASSLGTGINGELFF.